These 4 T cell receptor beta chains came from one sample sequenced in a study of molecular identifiers for immune sequencing clone quantification (dated by TCRdb to the late 2010s). Receptor amplification or capture employed PCR. Data came from an Illumina HiSeq 4000. TCRdb reran the public reads through fastp at Q25 and MiXCR, keeping productive beta chains. Identical CDR3 proteins give one entry, which carries the most common genes and DNA. Within this sample are 250,000 to 400,000 distinct CDR3 sequences, with about 22% of them counted one time only. In total, the top ten clones hold about 0.79% of the sample. Input material: naive CD8+ T cells from blood, with Jurkat cell RNA spiked in. Read against the paper, the sample's cell subset or site label means: FACS-sorted CD8+CD4-CCR7+CD45RA+ naive T cells. The receptor source for this set is a human donor in good health. Some libraries in this study had Jurkat cell RNA spiked in.

This clonotype was seen repeatedly, ten times or more. V is TRBV20-1 and J is TRBJ1-5; the match to TRBD1 covers 7 bases. Germline V lookup: CDR1 DFQATT, CDR2 SNEGSKA (reference sequence). The CDR3 extends over 14 amino acids. The V and J ends lost 2 bases and 1 base, in that order; junction bases with no gene match: 2. The CDR3 is CSARRDSSNQPQHF. The CDR3 DNA follows: TGCAGTGCTAGAAGGGACAGCAGCAATCAGCCCCAGCATTTT.

V gene TRBV7-3 combines with J gene TRBJ2-2, with D perhaps TRBD2 (6 bases). The germline V and J ends were trimmed by 5 bases and 2 bases, with 18 bases remaining between them. This CDR3 is 17 amino acids long. Per germline, CDR1 SGHTA and CDR2 FQGTGA. The CDR3 spells CASSPLVVAGNTGELFF. The CDR3 DNA reads TGTGCCAGCAGCCCCCTTGTGGTGGCGGGAAACACCGGGGAGCTGTTTTTT.

This clonotype was seen a few times. The V call is TRBV30, the J call TRBJ2-3; 11 positions agree with TRBD2. Germline CDR1 reads GTSNPN; CDR2 reads SVGIG (reference sequence). J lost 6 bases, V lost 1 base, and 6 bases had no gene match. There are 15 residues in the CDR3. The CDR3 DNA sequence: TGTGCCTGGAGTGCACTAGCGGGGGAAGGGGATACGCAGTATTTT. Translation: CAWSALAGEGDTQYF. The full variable domain, its missing parts supplied by reference TRBV30 and TRBJ2-3, is SQTIHQWPATLVQPVGSPLSLECTVEGTSNPNLYWYRQAAGRGLQLLFYSVGIGQISSEVPQNLSASRPQDRQFILSSKKLLLSDSGFYLCAWSALAGEGDTQYFGPGTRLTVL.

This clonotype was counted only a few times. The chain combines TRBV12-5 with TRBJ1-5; D ambiguous. This CDR3 is 12 amino acids long. Germline V gene lookup returns CDR1 LGHNT and CDR2 FRNRAP. Trimming stripped 4 bases from V and 2 bases from J, with 3 bases between. For the CDR3, the DNA is TGTGCTAGTGGTTACCGCAATCAGCCCCAGCATTTT. It encodes CASGYRNQPQHF.